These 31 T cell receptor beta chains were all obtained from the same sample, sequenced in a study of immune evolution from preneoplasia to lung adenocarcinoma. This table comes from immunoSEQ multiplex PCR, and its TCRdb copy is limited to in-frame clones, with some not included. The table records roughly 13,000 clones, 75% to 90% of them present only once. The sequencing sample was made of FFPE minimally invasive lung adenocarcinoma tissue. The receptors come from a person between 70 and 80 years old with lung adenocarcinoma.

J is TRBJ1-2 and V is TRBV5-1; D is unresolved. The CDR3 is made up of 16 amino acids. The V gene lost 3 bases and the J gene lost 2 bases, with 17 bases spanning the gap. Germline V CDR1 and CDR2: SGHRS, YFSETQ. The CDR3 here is CASSSTTGPENYGYTF. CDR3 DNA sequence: TGCGCCAGCAGCTCCACAACCGGGCCAGAGAACTATGGCTACACCTTC.

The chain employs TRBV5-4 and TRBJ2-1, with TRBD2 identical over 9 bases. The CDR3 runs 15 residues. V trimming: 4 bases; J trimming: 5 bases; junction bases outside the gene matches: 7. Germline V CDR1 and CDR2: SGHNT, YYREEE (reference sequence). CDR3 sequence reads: CASSAGGLSNNEQFF. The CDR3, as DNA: TGTGCCAGCAGCGCGGGGGGGTTGAGTAACAATGAGCAGTTCTTC.

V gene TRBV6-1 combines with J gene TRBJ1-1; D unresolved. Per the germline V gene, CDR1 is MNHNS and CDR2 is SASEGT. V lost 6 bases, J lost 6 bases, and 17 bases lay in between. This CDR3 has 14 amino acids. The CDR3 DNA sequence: TGTGCCAGCAGCCGGGATGCGGTCTTGCCTGAAGCTTTCTTT. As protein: CASSRDAVLPEAFF.

CDR3 coding DNA: TGTGCCTGGGGGCGCACAGATACGCAGTATTTT. Its translation: CAWGRTDTQYF. The rearrangement links TRBV30 to TRBJ2-3; the D is unclear. Germline CDR1 reads GTSNPN; CDR2 reads SVGIG (reference sequence). Trimming cost V 5 bases and J 1 base, with 4 bases left between them. There are 11 residues in the CDR3.

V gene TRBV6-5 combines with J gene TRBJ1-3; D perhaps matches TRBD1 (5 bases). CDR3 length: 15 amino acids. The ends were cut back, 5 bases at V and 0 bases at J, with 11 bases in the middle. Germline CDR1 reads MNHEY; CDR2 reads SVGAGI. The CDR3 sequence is CASSQTVASGNTIYF. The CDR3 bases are TGTGCCAGCAGTCAGACAGTTGCCTCTGGAAACACCATATATTTT.

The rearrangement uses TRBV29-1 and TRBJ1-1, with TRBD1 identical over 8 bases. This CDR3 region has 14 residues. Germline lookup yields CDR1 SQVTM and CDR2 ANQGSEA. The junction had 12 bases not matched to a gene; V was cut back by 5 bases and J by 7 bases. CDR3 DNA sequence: TGCAGCGTTCCGCCCAGGGGGCAGGGGATTGAAGCTTTCTTT. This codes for CSVPPRGQGIEAFF.

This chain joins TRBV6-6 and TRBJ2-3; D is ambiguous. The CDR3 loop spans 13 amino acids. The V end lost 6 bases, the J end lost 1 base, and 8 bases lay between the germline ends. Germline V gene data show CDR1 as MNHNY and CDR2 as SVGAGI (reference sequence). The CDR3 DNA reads TGTGCCAGCAGCCCTCTAGGCACAGATACGCAGTATTTT. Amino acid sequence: CASSPLGTDTQYF.

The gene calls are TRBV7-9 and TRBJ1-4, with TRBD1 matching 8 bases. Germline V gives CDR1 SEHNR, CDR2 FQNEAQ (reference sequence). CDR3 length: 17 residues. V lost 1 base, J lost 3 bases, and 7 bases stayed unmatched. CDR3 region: CASSLGAGGASNEKLFF. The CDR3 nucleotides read TGTGCCAGCAGCTTAGGGGCAGGGGGCGCTTCTAATGAAAAACTGTTTTTT.

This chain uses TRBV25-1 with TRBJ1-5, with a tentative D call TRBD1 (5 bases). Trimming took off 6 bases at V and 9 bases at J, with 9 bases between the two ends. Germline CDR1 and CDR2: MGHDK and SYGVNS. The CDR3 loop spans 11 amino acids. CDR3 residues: CASSGGWPQHF. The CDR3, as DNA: TGTGCCAGCAGCGGGGGATGGCCCCAGCATTTT.

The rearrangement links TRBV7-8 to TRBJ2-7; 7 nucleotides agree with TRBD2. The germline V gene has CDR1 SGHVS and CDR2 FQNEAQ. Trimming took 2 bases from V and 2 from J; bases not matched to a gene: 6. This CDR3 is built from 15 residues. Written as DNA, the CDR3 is TGTGCCAGCAGCTTAAGGGGAGCGGGGACCTACGAGCAGTACTTC. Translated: CASSLRGAGTYEQYF.

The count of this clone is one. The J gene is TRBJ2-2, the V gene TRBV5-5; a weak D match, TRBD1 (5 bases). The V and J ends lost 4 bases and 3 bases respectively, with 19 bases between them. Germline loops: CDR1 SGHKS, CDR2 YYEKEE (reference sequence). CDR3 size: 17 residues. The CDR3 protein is CASSHKRTRVDTGELFF. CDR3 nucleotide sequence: TGTGCCAGCAGCCATAAACGAACCAGGGTCGACACCGGGGAGCTGTTTTTT.

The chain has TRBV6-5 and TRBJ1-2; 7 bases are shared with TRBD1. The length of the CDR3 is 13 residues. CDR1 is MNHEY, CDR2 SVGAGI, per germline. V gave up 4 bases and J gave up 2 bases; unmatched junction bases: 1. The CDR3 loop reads CASSSQGNYGYTF. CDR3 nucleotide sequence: TGTGCCAGCAGTTCACAGGGGAACTATGGCTACACCTTC.

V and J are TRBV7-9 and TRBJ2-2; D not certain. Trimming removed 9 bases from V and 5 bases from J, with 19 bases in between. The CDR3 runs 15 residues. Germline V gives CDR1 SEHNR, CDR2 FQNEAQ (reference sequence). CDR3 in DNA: TGTGCCAGTAGTTATTTAGGTTCTCGGACCGGGGAGCTGTTTTTT. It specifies CASSYLGSRTGELFF.

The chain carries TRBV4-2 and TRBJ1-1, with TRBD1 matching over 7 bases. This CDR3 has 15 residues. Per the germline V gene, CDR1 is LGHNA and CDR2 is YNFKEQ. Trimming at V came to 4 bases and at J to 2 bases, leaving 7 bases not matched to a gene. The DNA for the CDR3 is TGTGCCAGCAGCCTGGGGACAGCAACAAACACTGAAGCTTTCTTT. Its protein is CASSLGTATNTEAFF.

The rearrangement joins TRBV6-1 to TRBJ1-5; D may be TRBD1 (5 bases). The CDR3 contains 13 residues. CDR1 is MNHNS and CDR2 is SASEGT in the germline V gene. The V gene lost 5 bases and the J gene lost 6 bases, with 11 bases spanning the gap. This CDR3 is CASSRDGSQPQHF. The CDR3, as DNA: TGTGCCAGCAGTAGGGACGGAAGTCAGCCCCAGCATTTT.

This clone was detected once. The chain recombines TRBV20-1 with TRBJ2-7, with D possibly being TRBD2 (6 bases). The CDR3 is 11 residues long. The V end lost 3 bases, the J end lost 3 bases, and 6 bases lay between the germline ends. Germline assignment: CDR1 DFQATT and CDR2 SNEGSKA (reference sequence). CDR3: CSARTSYEQYF. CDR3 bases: TGCAGTGCTAGGACTAGCTACGAGCAGTACTTC.

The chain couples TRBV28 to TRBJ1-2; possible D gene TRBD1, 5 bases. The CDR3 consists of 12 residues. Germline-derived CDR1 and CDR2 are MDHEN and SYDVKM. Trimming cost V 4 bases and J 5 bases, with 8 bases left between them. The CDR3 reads CASSWGDYGYTF. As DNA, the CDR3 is TGTGCCAGCAGTTGGGGGGATTATGGCTACACCTTC.

CDR3 sequence reads: CASSSDGSSPTDTQYF. DNA of the CDR3: TGCGCCAGCAGCTCTGACGGTAGCTCCCCCACAGATACGCAGTATTTT. The rearrangement links TRBV5-1 to TRBJ2-3, with D unresolved. CDR3 length: 16 amino acids. V was clipped by 3 bases and J by 2 bases, with 16 bases between them. Germline V lookup: CDR1 SGHRS, CDR2 YFSETQ.

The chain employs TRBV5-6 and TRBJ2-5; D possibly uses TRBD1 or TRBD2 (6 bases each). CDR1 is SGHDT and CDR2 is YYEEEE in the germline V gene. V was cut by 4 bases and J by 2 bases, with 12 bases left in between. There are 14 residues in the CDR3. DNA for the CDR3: TGTGCCAGCAGCGCTTCGGGGGCTCAAGAGACCCAGTACTTC. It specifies CASSASGAQETQYF.

Here the CDR3 reads CASSLGGGLTIDTQYF. The CDR3 DNA follows: TGCGCCAGCAGCTTGGGGGGGGGACTCACTATAGATACGCAGTATTTT. The gene calls are TRBV5-1 and TRBJ2-3; TRBD2 matches at 7 bases. This CDR3 is 16 amino acids long. Per germline, CDR1 SGHRS and CDR2 YFSETQ. V was pared by 0 bases and J by 5 bases, with 9 bases of the junction left unmatched.

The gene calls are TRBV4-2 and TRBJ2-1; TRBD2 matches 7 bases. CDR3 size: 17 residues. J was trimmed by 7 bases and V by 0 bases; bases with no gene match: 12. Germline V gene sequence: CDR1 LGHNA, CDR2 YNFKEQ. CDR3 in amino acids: CASSQDQWGGRTNEQFF. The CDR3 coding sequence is TGTGCCAGCAGCCAAGATCAGTGGGGCGGGAGAACAAATGAGCAGTTCTTC.

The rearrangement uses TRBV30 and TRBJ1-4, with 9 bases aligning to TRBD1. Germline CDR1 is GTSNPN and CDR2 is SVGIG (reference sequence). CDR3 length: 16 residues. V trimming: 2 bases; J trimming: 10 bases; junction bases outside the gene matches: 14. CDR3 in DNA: TGTGCCTGGAGTCCTAGGGGACAGGGAAGTCAAGCAAAACTGTTTTTT. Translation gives CAWSPRGQGSQAKLFF.

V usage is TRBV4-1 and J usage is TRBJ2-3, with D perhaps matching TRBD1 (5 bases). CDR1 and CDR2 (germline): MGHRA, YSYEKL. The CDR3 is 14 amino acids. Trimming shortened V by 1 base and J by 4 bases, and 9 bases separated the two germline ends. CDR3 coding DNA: TGCGCCAGCAGCCAAGTCCAGGGCCCAGATACGCAGTATTTT. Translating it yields CASSQVQGPDTQYF.

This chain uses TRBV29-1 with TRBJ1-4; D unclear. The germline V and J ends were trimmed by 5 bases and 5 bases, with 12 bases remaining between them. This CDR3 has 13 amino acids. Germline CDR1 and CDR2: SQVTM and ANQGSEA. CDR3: CSVSSWENEKLFF. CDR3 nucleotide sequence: TGCAGCGTTTCAAGTTGGGAGAATGAAAAACTGTTTTTT. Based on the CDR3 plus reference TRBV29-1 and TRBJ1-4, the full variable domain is SAVISQKPSRDICQRGTSLTIQCQVDSQVTMMFWYRQQPGQSLTLIATANQGSEATYESGFVIDKFPISRPNLTFSTLTVSNMSPEDSSIYLCSVSSWENEKLFFGSGTQLSVL.

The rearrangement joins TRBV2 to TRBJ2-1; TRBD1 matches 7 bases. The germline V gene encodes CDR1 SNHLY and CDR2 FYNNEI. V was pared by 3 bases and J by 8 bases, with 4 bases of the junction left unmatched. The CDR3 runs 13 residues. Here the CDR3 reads CASSDRGLDEQFF. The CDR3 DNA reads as TGTGCCAGCAGTGATAGGGGGCTAGATGAGCAGTTCTTC. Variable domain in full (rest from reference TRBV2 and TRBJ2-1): EPEVTQTPSHQVTQMGQEVILRCVPISNHLYFYWYRQILGQKVEFLVSFYNNEISEKSEIFDDQFSVERPDGSNFTLKIRSTKLEDSAMYFCASSDRGLDEQFFGPGTRLTVL.

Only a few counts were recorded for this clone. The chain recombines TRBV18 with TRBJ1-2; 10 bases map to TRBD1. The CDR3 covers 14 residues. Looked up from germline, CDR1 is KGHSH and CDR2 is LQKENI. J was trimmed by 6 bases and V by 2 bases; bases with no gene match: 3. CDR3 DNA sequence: TGTGCCAGCTCACCAGGACAGGGGGGTCATGGCTACACCTTC. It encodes CASSPGQGGHGYTF.

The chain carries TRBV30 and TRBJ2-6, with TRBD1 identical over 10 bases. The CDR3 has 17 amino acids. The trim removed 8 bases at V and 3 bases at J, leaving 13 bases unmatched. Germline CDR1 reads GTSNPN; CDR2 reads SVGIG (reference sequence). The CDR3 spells CAGARTGGWVGANVLTF. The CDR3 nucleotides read TGTGCCGGGGCCCGGACAGGGGGATGGGTTGGGGCCAACGTCCTGACTTTC.

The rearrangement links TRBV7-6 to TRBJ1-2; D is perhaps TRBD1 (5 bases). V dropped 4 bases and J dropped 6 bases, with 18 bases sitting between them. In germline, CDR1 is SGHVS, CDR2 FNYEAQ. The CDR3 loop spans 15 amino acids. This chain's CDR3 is CASSSQTWDANGYTF. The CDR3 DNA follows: TGTGCCAGCAGCTCGCAGACGTGGGACGCGAATGGCTACACCTTC. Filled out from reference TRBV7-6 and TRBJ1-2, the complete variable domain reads GAGVSQSPRYKVTKRGQDVALRCDPISGHVSLYWYRQALGQGPEFLTYFNYEAQQDKSGLPNDRFSAERPEGSISTLTIQRTEQRDSAMYRCASSSQTWDANGYTFGSGTRLTVV.

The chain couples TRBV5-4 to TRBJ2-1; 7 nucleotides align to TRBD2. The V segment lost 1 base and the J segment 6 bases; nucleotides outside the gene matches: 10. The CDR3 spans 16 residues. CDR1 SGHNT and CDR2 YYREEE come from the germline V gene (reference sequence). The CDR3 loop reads CASSLFLSAGVNEQFF. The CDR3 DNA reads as TGTGCCAGCAGCTTGTTTCTATCTGCGGGAGTCAATGAGCAGTTCTTC. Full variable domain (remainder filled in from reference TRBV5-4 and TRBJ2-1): ETGVTQSPTHLIKTRGQQVTLRCSSQSGHNTVSWYQQALGQGPQFIFQYYREEENGRGNFPPRFSGLQFPNYSSELNVNALELDDSALYLCASSLFLSAGVNEQFFGPGTRLTVL.

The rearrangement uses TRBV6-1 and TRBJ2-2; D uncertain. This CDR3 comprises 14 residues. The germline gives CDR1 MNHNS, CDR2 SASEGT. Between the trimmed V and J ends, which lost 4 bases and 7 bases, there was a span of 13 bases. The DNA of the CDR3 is TGTGCCAGCAGTGGTCTAAGAGATAACGGGGAGCTGTTTTTT. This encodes CASSGLRDNGELFF.

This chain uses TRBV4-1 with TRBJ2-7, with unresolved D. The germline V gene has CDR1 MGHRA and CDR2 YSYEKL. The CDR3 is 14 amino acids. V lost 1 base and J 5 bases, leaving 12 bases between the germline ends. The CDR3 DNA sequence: TGCGCCAGCAGCCAAGTGGTGGGATCGAACGAGCAGTACTTC. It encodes CASSQVVGSNEQYF.